Listed here are 19 T cell receptor beta chains from one sample, sequenced in a study of shared clonotypes between healthy human individuals. The protocol was immunoSEQ multiplex PCR, while the TCRdb copy is restricted to in-frame clones and leaves out a portion. The sample consists of millions of clones, 85% to 95% of them appearing once. The specimen sequenced was naive CD4+ T cells sorted from blood. Described subset: CD45RA+ positively selected. The receptors derive from a man in his late teens or twenties in good health.

The chain employs TRBV5-1 and TRBJ1-2; D remains unclear. V shed 3 bases and J shed 4 bases, with 10 bases lying between them. CDR1 is SGHRS and CDR2 is YFSETQ in the germline V gene. The CDR3 totals 13 residues. Written as DNA, the CDR3 is TGCGCCAGCAGCTCGGACCCGTCCTATGGCTACACCTTC. Amino acids: CASSSDPSYGYTF.

The chain uses TRBV10-3 and TRBJ2-7, with 7 bases aligning to TRBD2. There are 12 residues in the CDR3. Losses at the gene ends were 11 bases for V and 5 bases for J; bases not matched to a gene: 9. Per the germline V gene, CDR1 is ENHRY and CDR2 is SYGVKD. The CDR3 is CAAGEGTNEQYF. Here the CDR3 DNA reads TGTGCCGCGGGGGAGGGGACTAACGAGCAGTACTTC.

The V and J genes are TRBV19 and TRBJ1-4, with a weak D call TRBD1 (6 bases). Trimming shortened V by 3 bases and J by 14 bases, and 13 bases separated the two germline ends. The CDR3 has 12 residues. Germline V gene lookup returns CDR1 LNHDA and CDR2 SQIVND (reference sequence). For the CDR3, the DNA is TGTGCCAGTAGTATGCCCGTAGGACAGCTGTTTTTT. Translation gives CASSMPVGQLFF.

A word on this clone: This sample also contains other DNA sequences that code for the same CDR3. This sequence joins TRBV18 and TRBJ1-1, with no clear D. This CDR3 is 11 amino acids long. Trimming left V 3 bases short and J 2 bases short, with 1 base between. The germline V gene has CDR1 KGHSH and CDR2 LQKENI. The chain's CDR3 is CASSPNTEAFF. The CDR3 bases are TGTGCCAGCTCACCCAACACTGAAGCTTTCTTT.

CDR3 protein: CASSSTGLINTGELFF. CDR3 DNA sequence: TGTGCCAGCAGCTCAACAGGACTAATCAACACCGGGGAGCTGTTTTTT. V usage is TRBV7-2 and J usage is TRBJ2-2; D is perhaps TRBD2 (6 bases). V was pared by 4 bases and J by 2 bases, with 14 bases between. The CDR3 sequence is 16 residues long. Germline V lookup: CDR1 SGHTA, CDR2 FQGNSA.

The gene calls are TRBV4-1 and TRBJ1-6; 8 nucleotides match TRBD1. The CDR3 contains 16 residues. V trimming: 1 base; J trimming: 6 bases; junction bases outside the gene matches: 5. CDR1 and CDR2 (germline): MGHRA, YSYEKL. The CDR3, as DNA: TGCGCCAGCAGCCAAGGCCGGACAGGGACTAATTCACCCCTCCACTTT. Translated: CASSQGRTGTNSPLHF.

The rearrangement links TRBV5-4 to TRBJ2-3; 10 bases fit TRBD1. The CDR3 totals 14 residues. Germline CDR1 SGHNT, CDR2 YYREEE (reference sequence). V shed 6 bases, J shed 3 bases, and the junction held 4 bases outside the gene matches. DNA for the CDR3: TGTGCCAGCAACCCGGACAGGGGGACAGATACGCAGTATTTT. It yields the protein CASNPDRGTDTQYF.

On this clone: Other nucleotide sequences from this sample produce the same CDR3. The chain is built from TRBV30 and TRBJ2-5, with D hard to call. The CDR3 has 10 residues. The V end was cut by 0 bases, the J end by 5 bases, with 1 base between. CDR1 and CDR2 (germline): GTSNPN, SVGIG (reference sequence). CDR3 nucleotides: TGTGCCTGGAGTGTGGAGACCCAGTACTTC. Amino acids: CAWSVETQYF.

V and J are TRBV30 and TRBJ2-3; 7 bases are shared with TRBD1. Unmatched junction bases numbered 7, after V lost 3 bases and J lost 1 base. Germline CDR1 and CDR2: GTSNPN and SVGIG (reference sequence). The CDR3 contains 15 residues. The CDR3 loop is CAWRRTGVGTDTQYF. CDR3 nucleotide sequence: TGTGCCTGGAGGCGCACAGGGGTAGGCACAGATACGCAGTATTTT.

The V and J genes are TRBV10-3 and TRBJ1-4, with 8 bases aligning to TRBD1. Germline CDR1 reads ENHRY; CDR2 reads SYGVKD. This CDR3 is built from 14 residues. Germline trimming cut 10 bases from V and 5 bases from J; bases unmatched to any gene: 9. This CDR3 is CATRTGTSNEKLFF. CDR3 coding DNA: TGTGCCACCCGGACAGGGACGTCGAATGAAAAACTGTTTTTT.

The V gene is TRBV6-1, the J gene TRBJ1-1; D not certain. V was shortened by 2 bases and J by 6 bases, with 16 bases between the two germline ends. The CDR3 loop spans 15 amino acids. Germline CDR1 MNHNS, CDR2 SASEGT. DNA of the CDR3: TGTGCCAGCAGTGAATCTTACTCAACTGGCGCTGAAGCTTTCTTT. Translation: CASSESYSTGAEAFF.

With respect to this clone: This sample also contains other DNA sequences that code for the same CDR3. The chain carries TRBV7-9 and TRBJ1-6; D might be TRBD1 (5 bases). Germline V gene data show CDR1 as SEHNR and CDR2 as FQNEAQ (reference sequence). CDR3 size: 19 residues. V shed 1 base and J shed 9 bases, with 25 bases lying between them. CDR3 sequence (DNA): TGTGCCAGCAGCTTAGGCAGGCCGACCGGGACCGCAAACGGTTCACCCCTCCACTTT. This gives the protein CASSLGRPTGTANGSPLHF. Variable domain in full (rest from reference TRBV7-9 and TRBJ1-6): DTGVSQNPRHKITKRGQNVTFRCDPISEHNRLYWYRQTLGQGPEFLTYFQNEAQLEKSRLLSDRFSAERPKGSFSTLEIQRTEQGDSAMYLCASSLGRPTGTANGSPLHFGNGTRLTVT.

The chain couples TRBV27 to TRBJ2-7; tentative D call: TRBD2 (6 bases). V was shortened by 2 bases and J by 0 bases, with 11 bases between the two germline ends. The CDR3 covers 15 residues. Germline CDR1 and CDR2: MNHEY and SMNVEV (reference sequence). CDR3: CASSLRRAGSYEQYF. DNA for the CDR3: TGTGCCAGCAGTTTAAGGAGGGCGGGCTCCTACGAGCAGTACTTC.

This chain connects TRBV28 to TRBJ1-2, with 9 bases fitting TRBD1. V gave up 4 bases and J gave up 8 bases; unmatched junction bases: 5. The CDR3 totals 13 residues. Germline V gives CDR1 MDHEN, CDR2 SYDVKM. CDR3 nucleotide sequence: TGTGCCAGCAGTTCGACAGGGGGAGAAGGCTACACCTTC. Its protein product is CASSSTGGEGYTF.

Concerning this clone: In the same sample, other DNA sequences code for this CDR3. The chain uses TRBV30 and TRBJ2-3; no clear D gene. Trimming pared 0 bases from V and 3 bases from J, leaving 4 bases between. The V gene's germline CDR1 is GTSNPN and CDR2 SVGIG (reference sequence). The CDR3 is made up of 12 amino acids. CDR3 sequence reads: CAWSVGTDTQYF. As DNA, the CDR3 is TGTGCCTGGAGTGTGGGGACAGATACGCAGTATTTT. The complete variable domain, with remaining parts taken from reference TRBV30 and TRBJ2-3, reads SQTIHQWPATLVQPVGSPLSLECTVEGTSNPNLYWYRQAAGRGLQLLFYSVGIGQISSEVPQNLSASRPQDRQFILSSKKLLLSDSGFYLCAWSVGTDTQYFGPGTRLTVL.

This chain uses TRBV6-5 with TRBJ1-1; D perhaps matches TRBD1 (5 bases). Germline assignment: CDR1 MNHEY and CDR2 SVGAGI. The CDR3 is 14 amino acids. V lost 5 bases, J lost 1 base, and 11 bases lay in between. The CDR3: CASSRQLRNTEAFF. CDR3 coding DNA: TGTGCCAGCAGTAGACAGCTTAGGAACACTGAAGCTTTCTTT.

The CDR3 protein is CASSDSGRSYGYTF. CDR3 DNA: TGTGCCAGCAGTGACTCGGGACGGTCCTATGGCTACACCTTC. The chain links TRBV2 to TRBJ1-2, with D possibly being TRBD1 (5 bases). Germline lookup yields CDR1 SNHLY and CDR2 FYNNEI. The CDR3 runs 14 residues. V lost 3 bases and J lost 4, with 12 bases in between.

About this clone: Other DNA variants within this sample encode the same CDR3. V is TRBV9 and J is TRBJ2-3; D is unresolved. The CDR3 has 14 amino acids. Germline CDR1 is SGDLS and CDR2 is YYNGEE. The V gene lost 0 bases and the J gene lost 2 bases, with 7 bases spanning the gap. The CDR3 spells CASSVEGNTDTQYF. The CDR3, as DNA: TGTGCCAGCAGCGTAGAGGGTAACACAGATACGCAGTATTTT.

The chain is built from TRBV15 and TRBJ2-7; tentatively, D is TRBD1 or TRBD2 (5 bases each). The CDR3 is 12 amino acids. V lost 4 bases and J lost 5, with 9 bases in between. Germline lookup yields CDR1 LNHNV and CDR2 YYDKDF (reference sequence). DNA of the CDR3: TGTGCCACCAGCACCGAGGGGAACGAGCAGTACTTC. It codes for CATSTEGNEQYF.